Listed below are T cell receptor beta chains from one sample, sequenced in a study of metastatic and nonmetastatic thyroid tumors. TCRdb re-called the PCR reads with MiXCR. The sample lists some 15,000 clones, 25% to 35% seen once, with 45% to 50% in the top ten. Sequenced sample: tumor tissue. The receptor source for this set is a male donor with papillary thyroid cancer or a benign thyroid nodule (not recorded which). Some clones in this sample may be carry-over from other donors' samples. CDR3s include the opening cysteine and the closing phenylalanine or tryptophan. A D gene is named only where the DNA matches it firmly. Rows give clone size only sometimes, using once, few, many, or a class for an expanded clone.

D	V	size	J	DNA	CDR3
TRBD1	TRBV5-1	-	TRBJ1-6	TGCGCCAGCAGCTTGGGGACAGGGAGGCTGCATAATTCACCCCTCCACTTT	CASSLGTGRLHNSPLHF
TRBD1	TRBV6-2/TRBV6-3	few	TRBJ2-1	TGTGCCAGCAGTTACCGGGAACAGGGGGCGGAGGTAGATGAGCAGTTCTTC	CASSYREQGAEVDEQFF
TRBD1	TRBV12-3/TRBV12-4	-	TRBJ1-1	TGTGCCAGCAGCGTGGACAGGCAGAACTCTGAATCTTTCTTT	CASSVDRQNSESFF
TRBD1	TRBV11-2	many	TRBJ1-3	TGTGCCAGCAGCTTTGATGTCGGCAGGGGGTACTCTGGAAACACCATATATTTT	CASSFDVGRGYSGNTIYF
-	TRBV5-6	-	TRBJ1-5	TGTGCCAGCAGCGGAACGGGTGGGAATCAGCCCCAGCATTTT	CASSGTGGNQPQHF
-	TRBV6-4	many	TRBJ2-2	TGTGCCAGCAGTGACGGAGACACCGGGGAGCTGTTTTTT	CASSDGDTGELFF
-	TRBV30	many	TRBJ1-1	TGTGCCTGGACCCCAAAGGACACTGAAGCTTTCTTT	CAWTPKDTEAFF
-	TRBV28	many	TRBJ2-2	TGTGCCAGCAGTTTGATCGGGGAGCTGTTTTTT	CASSLIGELFF
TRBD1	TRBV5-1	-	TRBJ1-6	TGCGCCAGCAGCTTGGGACAGGGTGGGAATTCACCCCTCCACTTT	CASSLGQGGNSPLHF
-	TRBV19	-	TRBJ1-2	TGTGCCAGTAGGATTGAGTTTCAGTATGGCTACACCTTC	CASRIEFQYGYTF
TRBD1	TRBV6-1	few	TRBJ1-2	TGTGCCAGCAGGTCTACAGGGGGTGGCTACACCTTC	CASRSTGGGYTF
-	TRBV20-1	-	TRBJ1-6	TGCAGTGCTCTGAGGGGGGGCGGGAGCTCCTATAATTCACCCCTCCACTTT	CSALRGGGSSYNSPLHF
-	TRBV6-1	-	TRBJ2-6	TGTGCCAGCAGTCTCCACCCCGACTCTGGGGCCAACGTCCTGACTTTC	CASSLHPDSGANVLTF
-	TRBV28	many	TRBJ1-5	TGTGCCAGCCGATTGGCAGGGGTTTGGCAGCCCCAGCATTTT	CASRLAGVWQPQHF
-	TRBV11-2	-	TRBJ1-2	TGTGCCAGCAGCTTTTATCTTTCTGGGGAATCGTATGGCTACACCTTC	CASSFYLSGESYGYTF
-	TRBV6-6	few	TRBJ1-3	TGTGCCAGCAGTTATATCGGGGGCTCTGGAAACACCATATATTTT	CASSYIGGSGNTIYF
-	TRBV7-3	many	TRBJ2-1	TGTGCCAGCAGCCCATTTGGACAGAACAATGAGCAGTTCTTC	CASSPFGQNNEQFF
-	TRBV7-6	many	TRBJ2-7	TGTGCCAGCAGCTTAGTTAGCTCCTACGAGCAGTACTTC	CASSLVSSYEQYF
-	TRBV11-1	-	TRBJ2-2	TGTGCCAGCAGTGGCACCGGGACGGTTAACACCTGGGAGCTGTTTTTT	CASSGTGTVNTWELFF
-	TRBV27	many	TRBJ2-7	TGTGCCAGCAGCTTCCGGAGCTCCTACGAGCAGTACTTC	CASSFRSSYEQYF
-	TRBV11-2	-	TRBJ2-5	TGTGCCAGCAGCCTAAAACGTGGGGGGGGCGGAGAGACCCAGTACTTC	CASSLKRGGGGETQYF
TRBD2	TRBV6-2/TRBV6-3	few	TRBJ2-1	TGTGCCAGCAATCCCGGATGGCGGGAGGGGGGGCAGTTCTTC	CASNPGWREGGQFF
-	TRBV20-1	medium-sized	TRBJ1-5	TGCAGTGCCGCCCTGGGGCAGTCCAAGGGCCCACAGCATTTT	CSAALGQSKGPQHF
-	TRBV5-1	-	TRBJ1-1	TGCGCCAGCTGCTTGGTACAAGGAAGGAACACTGAAGCTGTGTTT	CASCLVQGRNTEAVF
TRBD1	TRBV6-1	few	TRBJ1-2	TGTGCCAGCAGAACCCGACAGGGAGAAGAGGCTGGCTACACCTTC	CASRTRQGEEAGYTF
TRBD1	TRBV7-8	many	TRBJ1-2	TGTGCCAGCAGCATTAGGGGGCGAGCGGACTATGGCTACACCTTC	CASSIRGRADYGYTF
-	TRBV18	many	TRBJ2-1	TGTGCCAGCTCACCACCATTTGGCGGGAATGAGCAGTTCTTC	CASSPPFGGNEQFF
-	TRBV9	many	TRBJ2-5	TGTGCCAGCAGCGTAGCTCAAGGGATTGGGGAGACCCAGTACTTC	CASSVAQGIGETQYF
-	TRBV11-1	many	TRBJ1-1	TGTGCCAGCAGCTTATTTTTGGGGGGACAGAACACTGAAGCTTTCTTT	CASSLFLGGQNTEAFF
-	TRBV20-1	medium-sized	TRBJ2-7	TGCAGTGCTAGTTATCAGCTTAGCGGCGAGCAGTACTTC	CSASYQLSGEQYF
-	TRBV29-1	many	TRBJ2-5	TGCAGCGTTGAGAAGTACCAAGAGACCCAGTACTTC	CSVEKYQETQYF
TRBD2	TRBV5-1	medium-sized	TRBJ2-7	TGCGCCAGCTCCCCGACTAGCTCCTCATACGAGCAGTACTTC	CASSPTSSSYEQYF
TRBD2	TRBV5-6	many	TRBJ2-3	TGTGCCAGCAGCATAGGCCCCTCGGGGGGAGATACGCAGTATTTT	CASSIGPSGGDTQYF
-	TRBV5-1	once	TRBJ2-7	TGCGCCAGCAGCTTGGTTGGGGCCGCCTCCTACGAGCAGTACTTC	CASSLVGAASYEQYF
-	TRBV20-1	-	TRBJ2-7	TGCAGTAAAACGGACATTAGCTACGAGCAGTACTTC	CSKTDISYEQYF
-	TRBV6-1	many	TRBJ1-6	TGTGCCAGCAGTGAAAATGGTTGGGGGACCGGAAGACCACCCCTCCACTTT	CASSENGWGTGRPPLHF
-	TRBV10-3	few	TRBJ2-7	TGTGCCATCAGTGAGGTGCGGACATCGACCTACGAGCAGTACTTC	CAISEVRTSTYEQYF
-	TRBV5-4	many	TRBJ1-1	TGTGCCAGCAAATACCCGGGGGAGAACACTGAAGCTTTCTTT	CASKYPGENTEAFF
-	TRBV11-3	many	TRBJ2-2	TGTGCCAGCAGCTTCCGGCTGGAGGGGCTGTTTTTT	CASSFRLEGLFF
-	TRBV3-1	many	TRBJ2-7	TGTGCCAGCAGCCAAGGTCTGGCGGAGCCCCTTATGGAGCAGTACTTC	CASSQGLAEPLMEQYF
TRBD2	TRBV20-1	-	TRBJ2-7	TGCAGTGCTAGATCCGGGACTATCGTCCACGAGCAGTACTTC	CSARSGTIVHEQYF
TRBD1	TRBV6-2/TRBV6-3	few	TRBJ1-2	TGTGCCAGCAGTCATCTCCAGGGCGGGACAGTTTCCCACTATGGCTACACCTTC	CASSHLQGGTVSHYGYTF
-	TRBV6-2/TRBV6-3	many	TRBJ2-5	TGTGCCAGCGCCACGGAAGAGACCCAGTACTTC	CASATEETQYF
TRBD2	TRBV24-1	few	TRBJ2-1	TGTGCCACCAGTGATTTGCGGACTAGCGGGAATGAGCAGTTCTTC	CATSDLRTSGNEQFF
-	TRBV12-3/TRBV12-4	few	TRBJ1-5	TGTGCCAGCATTCTACAGGGATCTAGTCAGCCCCAGCATTTT	CASILQGSSQPQHF
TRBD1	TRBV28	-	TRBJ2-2	TGTGCCAGCACCCCGACGGACAGGGGGAACACCGGGGAGCTGTTTTTT	CASTPTDRGNTGELFF
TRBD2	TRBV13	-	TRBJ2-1	TGTGCCAGCTCCGGAGGAGCGGGGGGTTACAATGAGCAGTTCTTC	CASSGGAGGYNEQFF
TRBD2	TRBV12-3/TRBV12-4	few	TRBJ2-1	TGTGCCAGCAGTTTGGGAATTAGCGGGTACAATGAGCAGTTCTTC	CASSLGISGYNEQFF
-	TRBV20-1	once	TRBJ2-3	TGCAGTGCTCATCAAGGAGATACGCAGTATTTT	CSAHQGDTQYF
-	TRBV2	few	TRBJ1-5	TGTGCCAGCAGTTGGGGTAAAGGCAATCAGCCCCAGCATTTT	CASSWGKGNQPQHF
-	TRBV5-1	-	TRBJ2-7	TGCGCCAGCAGGTGGAGGGACAACGAGCAGTACTTC	CASRWRDNEQYF
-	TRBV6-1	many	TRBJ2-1	TGTGCCAGCAGAAATTACCCGGGACACCGGTACAATGAGCAGTTCTTC	CASRNYPGHRYNEQFF
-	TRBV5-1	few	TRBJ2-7	TGCGCCAGCAGCTTGCAAACTAGCACCTATGAGCAGTACTTC	CASSLQTSTYEQYF
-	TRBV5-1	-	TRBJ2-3	TGCGCCAGCAGCTGGTATACGGACTCAGACTCGCAGTATTTT	CASSWYTDSDSQYF
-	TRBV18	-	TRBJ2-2	TGTGCCAGCTCACCACCGTTAGATAGCAACACCGGGGAGCTGTTTTTT	CASSPPLDSNTGELFF